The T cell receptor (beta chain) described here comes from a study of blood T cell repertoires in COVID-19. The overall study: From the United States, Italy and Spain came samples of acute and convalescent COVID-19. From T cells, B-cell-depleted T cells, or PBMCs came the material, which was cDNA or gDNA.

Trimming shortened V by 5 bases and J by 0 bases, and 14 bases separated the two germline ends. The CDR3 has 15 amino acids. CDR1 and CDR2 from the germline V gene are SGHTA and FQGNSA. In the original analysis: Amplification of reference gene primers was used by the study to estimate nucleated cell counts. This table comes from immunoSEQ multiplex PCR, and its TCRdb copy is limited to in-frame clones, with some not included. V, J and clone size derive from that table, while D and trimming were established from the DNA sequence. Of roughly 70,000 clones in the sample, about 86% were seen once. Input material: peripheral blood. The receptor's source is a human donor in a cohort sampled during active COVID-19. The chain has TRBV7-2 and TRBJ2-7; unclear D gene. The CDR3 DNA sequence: TGTGCCAGCAGCCCAACCGGGTCAAGCTCCTACGAGCAGTACTTC. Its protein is CASSPTGSSSYEQYF.